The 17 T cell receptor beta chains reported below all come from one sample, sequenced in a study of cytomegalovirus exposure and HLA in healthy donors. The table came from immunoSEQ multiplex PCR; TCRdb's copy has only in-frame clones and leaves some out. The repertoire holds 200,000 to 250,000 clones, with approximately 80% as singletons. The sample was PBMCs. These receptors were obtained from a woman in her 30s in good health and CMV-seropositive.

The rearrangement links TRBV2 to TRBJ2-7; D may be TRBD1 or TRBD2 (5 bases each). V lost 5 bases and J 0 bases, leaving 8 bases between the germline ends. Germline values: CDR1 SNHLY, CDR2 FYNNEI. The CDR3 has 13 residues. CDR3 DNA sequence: TGTGCCAGCAGTCCGGGACCCTCCTACGAGCAGTACTTC. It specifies CASSPGPSYEQYF.

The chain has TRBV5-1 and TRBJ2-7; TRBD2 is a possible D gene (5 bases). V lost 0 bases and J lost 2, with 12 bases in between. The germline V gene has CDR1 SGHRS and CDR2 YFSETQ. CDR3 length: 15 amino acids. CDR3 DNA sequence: TGCGCCAGCAGCTTGGGTCCGGGGAAAACCTACGAGCAGTACTTC. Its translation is CASSLGPGKTYEQYF.

CDR3 loop: CATSFLAPSYNEQFF. The CDR3 DNA reads as TGTGCCACCAGCTTCCTAGCGCCCTCCTACAATGAGCAGTTCTTC. This chain joins TRBV15 and TRBJ2-1, with a tentative D call TRBD2 (6 bases). The CDR3 totals 15 residues. CDR1 LNHNV and CDR2 YYDKDF come from the germline V gene (reference sequence). The V end was cut by 5 bases, the J end by 0 bases, with 11 bases between.

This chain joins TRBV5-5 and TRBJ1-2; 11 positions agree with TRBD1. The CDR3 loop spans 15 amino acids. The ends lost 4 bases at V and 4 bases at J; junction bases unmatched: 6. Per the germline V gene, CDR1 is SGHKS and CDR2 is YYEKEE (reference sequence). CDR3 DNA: TGTGCCAGCAGCGTTGCCGGGACAGGGGGCTATGGCTACACCTTC. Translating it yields CASSVAGTGGYGYTF.

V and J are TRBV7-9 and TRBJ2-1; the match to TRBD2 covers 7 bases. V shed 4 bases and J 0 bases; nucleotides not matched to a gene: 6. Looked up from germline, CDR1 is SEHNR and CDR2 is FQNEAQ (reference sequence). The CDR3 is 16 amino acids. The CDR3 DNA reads TGTGCCAGCAGCTCGACTAGCAGGAGCTCCTACAATGAGCAGTTCTTC. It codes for CASSSTSRSSYNEQFF. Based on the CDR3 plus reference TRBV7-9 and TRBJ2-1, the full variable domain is DTGVSQNPRHKITKRGQNVTFRCDPISEHNRLYWYRQTLGQGPEFLTYFQNEAQLEKSRLLSDRFSAERPKGSFSTLEIQRTEQGDSAMYLCASSSTSRSSYNEQFFGPGTRLTVL.

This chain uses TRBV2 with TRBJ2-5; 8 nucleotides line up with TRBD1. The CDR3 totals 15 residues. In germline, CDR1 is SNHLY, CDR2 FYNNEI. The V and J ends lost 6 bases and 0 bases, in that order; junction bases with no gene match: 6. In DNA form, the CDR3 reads TGTGCCAGCAGCCGACAGGGGATATACCAAGAGACCCAGTACTTC. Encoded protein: CASSRQGIYQETQYF.

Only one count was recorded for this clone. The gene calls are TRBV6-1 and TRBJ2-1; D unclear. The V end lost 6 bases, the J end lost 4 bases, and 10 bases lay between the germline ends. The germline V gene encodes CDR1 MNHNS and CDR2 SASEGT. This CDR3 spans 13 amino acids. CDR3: CASSWKGYNEQFF. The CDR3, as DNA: TGTGCCAGCAGCTGGAAGGGATACAATGAGCAGTTCTTC.

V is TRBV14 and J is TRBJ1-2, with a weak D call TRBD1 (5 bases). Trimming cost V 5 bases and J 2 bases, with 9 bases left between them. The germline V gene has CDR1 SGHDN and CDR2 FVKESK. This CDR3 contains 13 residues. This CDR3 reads CASSLGTNYGYTF. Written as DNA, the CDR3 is TGTGCCAGCAGCTTGGGGACCAACTATGGCTACACCTTC. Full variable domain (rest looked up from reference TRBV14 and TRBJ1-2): EAGVTQFPSHSVIEKGQTVTLRCDPISGHDNLYWYRRVMGKEIKFLLHFVKESKQDESGMPNNRFLAERTGGTYSTLKVQPAELEDSGVYFCASSLGTNYGYTFGSGTRLTVV.

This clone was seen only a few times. The CDR3 DNA is TGCGCCAGCAGCCCCTCCGGACTAGCGGTAAACACCGGGGAGCTGTTTTTT. Translation: CASSPSGLAVNTGELFF. This sequence joins TRBV4-1 and TRBJ2-2; TRBD2 matches at 10 bases. CDR3 size: 17 residues. CDR1 and CDR2 (germline): MGHRA, YSYEKL. The V and J ends lost 4 bases and 2 bases, in that order; junction bases with no gene match: 7.

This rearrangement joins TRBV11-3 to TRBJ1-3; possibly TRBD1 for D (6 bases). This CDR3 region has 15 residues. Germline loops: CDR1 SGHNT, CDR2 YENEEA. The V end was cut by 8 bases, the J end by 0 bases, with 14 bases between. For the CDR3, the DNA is TGTGCCAGCCAAGCTGACAGGCGCTCTGGAAACACCATATATTTT. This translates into CASQADRRSGNTIYF.

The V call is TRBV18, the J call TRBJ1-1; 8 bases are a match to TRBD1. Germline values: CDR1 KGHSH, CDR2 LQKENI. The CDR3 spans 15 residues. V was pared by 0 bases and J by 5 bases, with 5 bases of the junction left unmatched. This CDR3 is CASSPPARGLTEAFF. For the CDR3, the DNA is TGTGCCAGCTCACCACCGGCCAGGGGGCTTACTGAAGCTTTCTTT.

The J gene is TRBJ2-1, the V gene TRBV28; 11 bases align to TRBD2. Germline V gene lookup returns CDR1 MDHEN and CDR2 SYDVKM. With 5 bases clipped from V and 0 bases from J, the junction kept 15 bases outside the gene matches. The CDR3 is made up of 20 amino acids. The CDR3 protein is CASSGAPGLAGKGSYNEQFF. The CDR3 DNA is TGTGCCAGCAGTGGAGCCCCCGGACTAGCGGGCAAAGGCTCCTACAATGAGCAGTTCTTC. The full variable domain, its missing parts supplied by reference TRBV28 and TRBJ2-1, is DVKVTQSSRYLVKRTGEKVFLECVQDMDHENMFWYRQDPGLGLRLIYFSYDVKMKEKGDIPEGYSVSREKKERFSLILESASTNQTSMYLCASSGAPGLAGKGSYNEQFFGPGTRLTVL.

CDR3 amino acids: CASSISRWQGANVLTF. CDR3 in DNA: TGTGCCAGCAGTATCTCCCGGTGGCAGGGGGCCAACGTCCTGACTTTC. This chain joins TRBV27 and TRBJ2-6; D ambiguous. In germline, CDR1 is MNHEY, CDR2 SMNVEV (reference sequence). This CDR3 comprises 16 residues. Deletions cut 5 bases from V and 4 bases from J, with 15 bases between.

CDR3 DNA sequence: TGTGCCAGCAGTGAGGGGGTGGGGAACACTGAAGCTTTCTTT. This translates into CASSEGVGNTEAFF. The chain couples TRBV25-1 to TRBJ1-1, with TRBD1 as a possible D gene (5 bases). Germline CDR1 and CDR2: MGHDK and SYGVNS. The CDR3 totals 14 residues. Trimming stripped 3 bases from V and 1 base from J, with 9 bases between.

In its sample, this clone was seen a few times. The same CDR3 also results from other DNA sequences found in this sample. DNA of the CDR3: TGCGCCAGCAGCTTGTCAGGGTACACCGGGGAGCTGTTTTTT. It is translated as CASSLSGYTGELFF. The rearrangement uses TRBV5-1 and TRBJ2-2; TRBD1 is a possible D gene (5 bases). Trimming removed 1 base from V and 3 bases from J, with 7 bases in between. Looked up from germline, CDR1 is SGHRS and CDR2 is YFSETQ. The CDR3 length is 14 residues. The variable domain in full, with the rest retrieved from reference TRBV5-1 and TRBJ2-2, is KAGVTQTPRYLIKTRGQQVTLSCSPISGHRSVSWYQQTPGQGLQFLFEYFSETQRNKGNFPGRFSGRQFSNSRSEMNVSTLELGDSALYLCASSLSGYTGELFFGEGSRLTVL.

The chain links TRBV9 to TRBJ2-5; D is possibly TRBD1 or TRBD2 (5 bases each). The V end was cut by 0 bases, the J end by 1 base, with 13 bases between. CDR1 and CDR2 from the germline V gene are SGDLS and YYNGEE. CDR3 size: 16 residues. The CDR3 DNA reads TGTGCCAGCAGCGTAGTTGGCAGTGGGGGCCAAGAGACCCAGTACTTC. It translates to CASSVVGSGGQETQYF.

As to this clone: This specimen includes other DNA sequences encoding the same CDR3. The CDR3 DNA reads as TGTGCCAGCAGTTTAGGACCGAACACTGAAGCTTTCTTT. Its protein product is CASSLGPNTEAFF. The genes are TRBV27 and TRBJ1-1; no firm D call. This CDR3 is 13 amino acids long. Germline V gives CDR1 MNHEY, CDR2 SMNVEV (reference sequence). Trimming cost V 2 bases and J 1 base, with 5 bases left between them.